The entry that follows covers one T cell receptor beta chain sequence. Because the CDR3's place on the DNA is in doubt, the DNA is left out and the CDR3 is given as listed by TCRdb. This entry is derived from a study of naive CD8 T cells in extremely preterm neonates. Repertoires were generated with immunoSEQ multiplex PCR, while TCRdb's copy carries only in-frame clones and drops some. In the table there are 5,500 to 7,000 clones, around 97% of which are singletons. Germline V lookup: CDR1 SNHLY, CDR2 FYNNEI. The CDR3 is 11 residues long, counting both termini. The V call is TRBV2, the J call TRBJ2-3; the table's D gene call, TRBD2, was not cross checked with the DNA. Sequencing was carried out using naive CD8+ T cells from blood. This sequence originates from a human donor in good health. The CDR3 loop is CASTSADTQYF.